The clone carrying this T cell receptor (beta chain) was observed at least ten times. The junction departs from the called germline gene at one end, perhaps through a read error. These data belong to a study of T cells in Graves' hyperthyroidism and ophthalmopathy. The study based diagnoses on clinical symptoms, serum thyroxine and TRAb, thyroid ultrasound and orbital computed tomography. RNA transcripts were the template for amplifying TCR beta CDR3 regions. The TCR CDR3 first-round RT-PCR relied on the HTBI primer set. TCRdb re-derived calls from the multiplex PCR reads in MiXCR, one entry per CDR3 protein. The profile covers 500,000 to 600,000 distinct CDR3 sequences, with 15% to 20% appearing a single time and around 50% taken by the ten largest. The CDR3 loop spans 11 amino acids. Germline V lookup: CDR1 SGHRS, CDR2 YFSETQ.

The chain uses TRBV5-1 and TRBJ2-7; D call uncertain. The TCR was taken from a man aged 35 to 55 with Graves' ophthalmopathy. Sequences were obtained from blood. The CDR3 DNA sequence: TGTGCCAGCAGCTTAGACTACGAGCAGTACTTC. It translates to CASSLDYEQYF.